These 12 T cell receptor beta chains originate from one sample sequenced in a study of blood T cell repertoires in COVID-19 (dated by TCRdb to the early 2020s). Library method: the immunoSEQ multiplex PCR assay. In its TCRdb copy, this immuneACCESS table keeps in-frame sequences only and misses some clones. Where compared with another copy, unresolved V genes explain less than half of these, and the others have no known cause. Across this sample there are under 130,000 clones, with approximately 86% seen only once. The top ten clonotypes cover about 3.2% of the sample. Sequences were obtained from peripheral blood. The receptor set was obtained from a human donor in a cohort sampled during active COVID-19.

J is TRBJ1-1 and V is TRBV27; 9 nucleotides agree with TRBD1. The CDR3 is made up of 17 amino acids. V dropped 5 bases and J dropped 10; count of bases not matched to a gene: 20. Germline V gene lookup returns CDR1 MNHEY and CDR2 SMNVEV (reference sequence). CDR3 DNA: TGTGCCAGCAGTGAACAGGGGGCGTTCGTAGTACACGGGGGAGCTTTCTTT. Its translation: CASSEQGAFVVHGGAFF.

This chain uses TRBV9 with TRBJ2-2; the match to TRBD1 covers 9 bases. CDR3 size: 17 residues. Germline values: CDR1 SGDLS, CDR2 YYNGEE. The V segment lost 0 bases and the J segment 4 bases; nucleotides outside the gene matches: 7. The CDR3 DNA sequence: TGTGCCAGCAGCGTAGCTACACAGGGGGCGGGCACCGGGGAGCTGTTTTTT. This codes for CASSVATQGAGTGELFF.

The chain links TRBV5-4 to TRBJ2-4; D may be TRBD1 (6 bases). V dropped 3 bases and J dropped 10 bases, with 26 bases sitting between them. CDR1 and CDR2 (germline): SGHNT, YYREEE (reference sequence). The CDR3 is made up of 17 amino acids. The CDR3: CASSSPGASDLNLIQYF. CDR3 nucleotides: TGTGCCAGCAGCTCCCCAGGGGCCTCTGACTTGAACCTAATTCAGTACTTC.

The rearrangement joins TRBV5-5 to TRBJ2-3, with a possible D match to TRBD1 (5 bases). Trimming took 1 base from V and 5 from J, leaving 11 bases between them. CDR3 length: 14 amino acids. Germline V gene lookup returns CDR1 SGHKS and CDR2 YYEKEE (reference sequence). The CDR3 DNA sequence: TGTGCCAGCAGCTTGAATGGGGCAGGAGATACGCAGTATTTT. It translates to CASSLNGAGDTQYF. Full variable domain (remainder filled in from reference TRBV5-5 and TRBJ2-3): DAGVTQSPTHLIKTRGQQVTLRCSPISGHKSVSWYQQVLGQGPQFIFQYYEKEERGRGNFPDRFSARQFPNYSSELNVNALLLGDSALYLCASSLNGAGDTQYFGPGTRLTVL.

The chain is built from TRBV6-5 and TRBJ1-2; possible D gene TRBD1, 5 bases. The V gene lost 7 bases and the J gene lost 8 bases, with 14 bases spanning the gap. Per the germline V gene, CDR1 is MNHEY and CDR2 is SVGAGI. The CDR3 is 12 residues long. CDR3 region: CASTEGVRGYTF. In DNA form, the CDR3 reads TGTGCCAGCACCGAAGGGGTGCGGGGCTACACCTTC.

The chain uses TRBV4-2 and TRBJ2-7, with 9 bases aligning to TRBD2. The germline V gene has CDR1 LGHNA and CDR2 YNFKEQ. The V gene end was trimmed by 0 bases and the J gene end by 7 bases; junction bases not matched to a gene: 10. This CDR3 is 16 amino acids long. CDR3 loop: CASSQDFGGRAGEQYF. Written as DNA, the CDR3 is TGTGCCAGCAGCCAAGATTTTGGCGGGAGGGCCGGTGAGCAGTACTTC.

This chain connects TRBV4-1 to TRBJ2-1, with D possibly TRBD1 on 6 matching bases. The CDR3 spans 17 residues. Deletions cut 4 bases from V and 1 base from J, with 17 bases between. In germline, CDR1 is MGHRA, CDR2 YSYEKL. Here the CDR3 DNA reads TGCGCCAGCAGCCCCGGGCGAACAGGGTTTTCCTACAATGAGCAGTTCTTC. This encodes CASSPGRTGFSYNEQFF.

The V and J genes are TRBV5-4 and TRBJ2-3, with TRBD1 matching over 9 bases. The CDR3 has 15 residues. Germline CDR1 SGHNT, CDR2 YYREEE (reference sequence). V was pared by 0 bases and J by 3 bases, with 2 bases of the junction left unmatched. The CDR3 DNA sequence: TGTGCCAGCAGCTTGGACAGGGGGCGGACAGATACGCAGTATTTT. It is translated as CASSLDRGRTDTQYF.

J is TRBJ2-1 and V is TRBV10-1; 10 bases align to TRBD1. The V gene end was trimmed by 4 bases and the J gene end by 7 bases; junction bases not matched to a gene: 7. The CDR3 has 15 residues. CDR1 is WNHNN, CDR2 SYGVQD, per germline (reference sequence). CDR3 nucleotide sequence: TGCGCCAGCAGTGCCCCGGGACAGGGGTTGAATGAGCAGTTCTTC. It specifies CASSAPGQGLNEQFF.

V gene TRBV5-1 combines with J gene TRBJ1-4, with D uncertain. The V gene lost 2 bases and the J gene lost 12 bases, with 14 bases spanning the gap. CDR3 length: 13 amino acids. Germline-derived CDR1 and CDR2 are SGHRS and YFSETQ. CDR3 nucleotides: TGCGCCAGCAGCTTAACCGGTCGGACTGAACTGTTTTTT. Translating it yields CASSLTGRTELFF.

This clone has only a few counts. This sequence joins TRBV11-2 and TRBJ1-2; tentatively, D is TRBD1 (6 bases). Germline V gene lookup returns CDR1 SGHAT and CDR2 FQNNGV. CDR3 length: 13 amino acids. Between the trimmed V and J ends, which lost 0 bases and 7 bases, there was a span of 9 bases. CDR3 coding DNA: TGTGCCAGCAGCTTAGAGGGGGCGGCTGGCTACACCTTC. Encoded protein: CASSLEGAAGYTF.

The genes are TRBV11-2 and TRBJ1-1; unclear D gene. Per the germline V gene, CDR1 is SGHAT and CDR2 is FQNNGV. With 1 base removed from V and 4 bases from J, the gap between germline ends came to 10 bases. The CDR3 consists of 14 residues. The CDR3 DNA reads as TGTGCCAGCAGCTTAGGGGCCATGGGCACTGAAGCTTTCTTT. Its protein product is CASSLGAMGTEAFF.